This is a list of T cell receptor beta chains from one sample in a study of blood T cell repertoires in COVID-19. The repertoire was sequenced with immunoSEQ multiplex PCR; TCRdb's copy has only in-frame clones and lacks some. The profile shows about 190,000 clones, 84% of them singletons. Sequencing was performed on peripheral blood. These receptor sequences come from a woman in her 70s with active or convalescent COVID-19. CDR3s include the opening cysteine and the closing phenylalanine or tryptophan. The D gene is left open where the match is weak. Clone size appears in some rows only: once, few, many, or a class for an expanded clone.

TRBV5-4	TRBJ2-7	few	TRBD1	TGTGCCAGCAGCTTGTCAGGGGGCTACGAGCAGTACTTC	CASSLSGGYEQYF
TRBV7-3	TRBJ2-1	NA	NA	TGTGCCAGCAGCTTAACTGGCGGGTCCTACAATGAGCAGTTCTTC	CASSLTGGSYNEQFF
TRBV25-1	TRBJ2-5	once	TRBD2	TGTGCCAGCTCTTTAGCGGGAGGGCGTGAGACCCAGTACTTC	CASSLAGGRETQYF
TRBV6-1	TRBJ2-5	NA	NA	TGTGCCAGCAGTGAAGACGTGACAGCGTTTCAAGAGACCCAGTACTTC	CASSEDVTAFQETQYF
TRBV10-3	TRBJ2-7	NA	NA	TGTGCCATCAGTGGGCTGGACGAGCAGTACTTC	CAISGLDEQYF
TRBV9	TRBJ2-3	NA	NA	TGTGCCAGCAGCGTAAGTCCGGGAGACACAGATACGCAGTATTTT	CASSVSPGDTDTQYF
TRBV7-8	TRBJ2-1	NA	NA	TGTGCCAGCAGCTCAGTGGAGGAGAATGAGCAGTTCTTC	CASSSVEENEQFF
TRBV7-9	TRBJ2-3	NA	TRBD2	TGTGCCAGCAGCCCCGGACTAGCAATCGGAGATACGCAGTATTTT	CASSPGLAIGDTQYF
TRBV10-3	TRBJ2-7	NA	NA	TGTGCCATCAGCCTAACAGGACAGTCCTACGAGCAGTACTTC	CAISLTGQSYEQYF
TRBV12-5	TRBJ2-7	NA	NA	TGTGCTAGTGGTTTGGATCTAGCCGAGCAGTACTTC	CASGLDLAEQYF
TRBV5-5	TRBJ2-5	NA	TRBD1	TGTGCCAGCAGCCGACAGGGGGCCCCGCTGCAAGAGACCCAGTACTTC	CASSRQGAPLQETQYF
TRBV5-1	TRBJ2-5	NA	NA	TGCGCCAGCAGCTTGCAGCAGGAAGAGACCCAGTACTTC	CASSLQQEETQYF
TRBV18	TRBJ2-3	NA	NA	TGTGCCAGCTCACCACGGTCCAACACACGCACAGATACGCAGTATTTT	CASSPRSNTRTDTQYF
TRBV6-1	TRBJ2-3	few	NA	TGTGCCAGCAGTGAAGCAACGAGGCAGTATTTT	CASSEATRQYF
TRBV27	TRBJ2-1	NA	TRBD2	TGTGCCAGCAGTCCCTACTGGACTAGCGGGAGCTCCTACAATGAGCAGTTCTTC	CASSPYWTSGSSYNEQFF
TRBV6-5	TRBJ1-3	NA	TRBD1	TGTGCCAGCAGTTACTCGGGGACAGGGGGAGGCATATATTTT	CASSYSGTGGGIYF
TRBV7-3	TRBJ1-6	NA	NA	TGTGCCAGCAGCCCTTTAGGACAGCGAAGCTCCTATAATTCACCCCTCCACTTT	CASSPLGQRSSYNSPLHF
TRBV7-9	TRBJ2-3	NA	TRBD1	TGTGCCAGCAGCTCAACCGGGACAGGGGTGCTATCTAGCACAGATACGCAGTATTTT	CASSSTGTGVLSSTDTQYF
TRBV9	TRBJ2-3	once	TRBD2	TGTGCCAGCAGCAAAAACTTACCGGGACTAGCGGGAGAAGATACGCAGTATTTT	CASSKNLPGLAGEDTQYF
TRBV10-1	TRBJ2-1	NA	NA	TGCGCCAGCAGTGGGAGGGAGTTAGCGGCCTACAATGAGCAGTTCTTC	CASSGRELAAYNEQFF
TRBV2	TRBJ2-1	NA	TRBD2	TGTGCCAGCAGCCGAGCGGGAGGTCCTACCTCGGAGCAGTTCTTC	CASSRAGGPTSEQFF
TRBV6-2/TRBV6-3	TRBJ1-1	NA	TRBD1	TGTGCCAGCAGCACAATCATTCTGACAGGGGTCGGTTTCAACACTGAAGCTTTCTTT	CASSTIILTGVGFNTEAFF
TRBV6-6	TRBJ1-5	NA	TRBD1	TGTGCCAGCAGTCCGGGGACAGGAGCAAGAAATCAGCCCCAGCATTTT	CASSPGTGARNQPQHF
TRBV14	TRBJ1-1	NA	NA	TGTGCCAGCAGCCGTCAGACAGGACAATACGCTGAAGCTTTCTTT	CASSRQTGQYAEAFF
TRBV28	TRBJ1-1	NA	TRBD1	TGTGCCAGCAGTTTAAGGACAGGGGCATTT	CASSLRTGAF
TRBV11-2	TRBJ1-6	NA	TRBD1	TGTGCCAGCAGCTTAGAAGAGCTCGGGACAGAAGATTCACCCCTCCACTTT	CASSLEELGTEDSPLHF
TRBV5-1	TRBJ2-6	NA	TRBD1	TGCGCCAGCAGCTTCGGGACAGGGGGCTCTGGGGCCAACGTCCTGACTTTC	CASSFGTGGSGANVLTF
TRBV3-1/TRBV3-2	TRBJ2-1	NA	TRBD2	TGTGCCAGCAGCCAAGGGACTAGCGGGAGGGCCTGGGGCAATGAGCAGTTCTTC	CASSQGTSGRAWGNEQFF
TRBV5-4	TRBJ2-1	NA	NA	TGTGCCAGCAGCGTCCCAGGTGCCGTTTCCAATGAGCAGTTCTTC	CASSVPGAVSNEQFF
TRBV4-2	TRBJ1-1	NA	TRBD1	TGTGCCAGCAGCCATTTGGACAGGGGGCTTACTGAAGCTTTCTTT	CASSHLDRGLTEAFF
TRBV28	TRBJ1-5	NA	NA	TGTGCCAGCAGTTTCCCGACAGGACCTCATCAGCCCCAGCATTTT	CASSFPTGPHQPQHF
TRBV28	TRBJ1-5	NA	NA	TGTGCCAGCAGAGAGGACAGCCCCAATCAGCCCCAGCATTTT	CASREDSPNQPQHF
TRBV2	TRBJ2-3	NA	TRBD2	TGTGCCAGCAGTGAAGTGCGGGAGAGCACAGATACGCAGTATTTT	CASSEVRESTDTQYF
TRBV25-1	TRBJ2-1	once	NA	TGTGCCAGCAAAGCGGGCTGGGAGCAGTTCTTC	CASKAGWEQFF
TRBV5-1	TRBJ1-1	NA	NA	TGCGCCAGCAGCCGGACTGACAACCTGAACACTGAAGCTTTCTTT	CASSRTDNLNTEAFF
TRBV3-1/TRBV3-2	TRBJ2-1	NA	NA	TGTGCCAGCAGCCAAACCCCCGGGGGGCCACGGGGTGAGCAGTTCTTC	CASSQTPGGPRGEQFF
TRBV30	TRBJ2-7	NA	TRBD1	TGTGCCTGCTCGGGGACAGGTAGCTCCTACGAGCAGTACTTC	CACSGTGSSYEQYF